The 20 T cell receptor beta chains given below trace back to one sample, sequenced in a study of blood T cells in healthy people across ages. For the second PCR, which ran for 7 to 11 cycles, a sample-barcoded 5' primer and a J-beta primer mix were used. TCRdb processed the 5' RACE reads anew with MiXCR; each CDR3 protein has one entry. The profile shows about 770,000 distinct CDR3 sequences, around 45% of them singletons. The specimen sequenced was blood. The receptors originated from a man in his sixties in good health.

The chain couples TRBV6-5 to TRBJ1-1, with D unresolved. The ends were cut back, 6 bases at V and 0 bases at J, with 11 bases in the middle. The CDR3 spans 14 residues. The V gene's germline CDR1 is MNHEY and CDR2 SVGAGI. The CDR3 sequence: CASRSTPLNTEAFF. CDR3 DNA sequence: TGTGCCAGCAGATCAACACCCTTGAACACTGAAGCTTTCTTT.

The genes are TRBV20-1 and TRBJ2-1, with a possible D match to TRBD1 (7 bases). Deletions cut 5 bases from V and 10 bases from J, with 18 bases between. Germline CDR1 is DFQATT and CDR2 is SNEGSKA (reference sequence). The CDR3 is 13 amino acids. CDR3 region: CSAGPTGEAEQFF. Here the CDR3 DNA reads TGCAGTGCTGGACCCACAGGGGAGGCGGAGCAGTTCTTC.

The chain joins TRBV7-9 to TRBJ2-5, with 10 bases aligning to TRBD1. CDR1 is SEHNR and CDR2 is FQNEAQ in the germline V gene (reference sequence). This CDR3 is built from 16 residues. With V trimmed by 5 bases and J by 4 bases, 10 bases remained unmatched. The CDR3 DNA is TGTGCCAGCAGCCCTGGACAGGGGGAGAGGGGAGAGACCCAGTACTTC. Protein sequence: CASSPGQGERGETQYF.

V and J are TRBV30 and TRBJ1-6; D is perhaps TRBD1 (5 bases). The CDR3 length is 13 residues. In germline, CDR1 is GTSNPN, CDR2 SVGIG (reference sequence). The ends were cut back, 3 bases at V and 17 bases at J, with 20 bases in the middle. CDR3 sequence: CAWRSQGPSLFHF. The CDR3 DNA follows: TGTGCCTGGAGGAGTCAGGGCCCTTCGCTGTTCCACTTT. The full variable domain, its missing parts supplied by reference TRBV30 and TRBJ1-6, is SQTIHQWPATLVQPVGSPLSLECTVEGTSNPNLYWYRQAAGRGLQLLFYSVGIGQISSEVPQNLSASRPQDRQFILSSKKLLLSDSGFYLCAWRSQGPSLFHFGNGTRLTVT.

The V call is TRBV7-2, the J call TRBJ1-5; tentatively, D is TRBD1 (5 bases). From germline, CDR1 is SGHTA and CDR2 FQGNSA. This CDR3 has 14 residues. V was shortened by 1 base and J by 3 bases, with 7 bases between the two germline ends. The CDR3 nucleotides read TGTGCCAGCAGCTTAGGACAGTTCAATCAGCCCCAGCATTTT. Encoded protein: CASSLGQFNQPQHF.

This chain uses TRBV20-1 with TRBJ1-2, with 7 bases identical to TRBD1. V trimming: 3 bases; J trimming: 8 bases; junction bases outside the gene matches: 9. Looked up from germline, CDR1 is DFQATT and CDR2 is SNEGSKA (reference sequence). This CDR3 comprises 13 residues. CDR3 nucleotides: TGCAGTGCTAGGGCTACAGGGGACCTGGGCTACACCTTC. This codes for CSARATGDLGYTF.

This clonotype was detected a few times. CDR3 nucleotide sequence: TGCAGTGCTAGAAGTTTGAGCTCCTACAATGAGCAGTTCTTC. Its protein product is CSARSLSSYNEQFF. This chain links TRBV20-1 with TRBJ2-1; D unclear. CDR1 and CDR2 (germline): DFQATT, SNEGSKA (reference sequence). The CDR3 is made up of 14 amino acids. The germline V and J ends were trimmed by 2 bases and 0 bases, with 8 bases remaining between them.

The chain combines TRBV20-1 with TRBJ1-4; D gene uncertain. Germline V lookup: CDR1 DFQATT, CDR2 SNEGSKA (reference sequence). The CDR3 has 13 residues. Trimming removed 1 base at V and 8 bases at J, with 11 bases between. CDR3 in amino acids: CSARVPAVEKLFF. The CDR3 DNA reads TGCAGTGCTAGAGTACCGGCGGTGGAAAAACTGTTTTTT.

This clonotype was found a few times. The chain employs TRBV20-1 and TRBJ1-6, with D possibly being TRBD1 (6 bases). Trimming cost V 3 bases and J 10 bases, with 19 bases left between them. Germline V gives CDR1 DFQATT, CDR2 SNEGSKA (reference sequence). CDR3 length: 15 amino acids. The CDR3 nucleotides are TGCAGTGCTAGCCCCTGGGACCCGGGGGCCTCACCCCTCCACTTT. Translating it yields CSASPWDPGASPLHF.

This clonotype turned up a few times. The chain combines TRBV5-6 with TRBJ2-5; D gene unclear. V lost 4 bases, J lost 5 bases, and 9 bases lay in between. The CDR3 length is 12 residues. Germline V lookup: CDR1 SGHDT, CDR2 YYEEEE. The CDR3 region is CASSPNTETQYF. The CDR3 DNA is TGTGCCAGCAGCCCCAACACCGAGACCCAGTACTTC.

As to this clonotype: At one of its ends the junction is not consistent with the germline gene, which may arise from a read error. In DNA form, the CDR3 reads TGTACCAGTAGGACTAGCGGGGGGTACAATGAGCAGTACTTC. Encoded protein: CTSRTSGGYNEQYF. This rearrangement joins TRBV7-9 to TRBJ2-1; 14 bases are a match to TRBD2. The J call is uncertain, as TRBJ2-7 better fits the DNA end. The CDR3 length is 14 residues. The V gene's germline CDR1 is SEHNR and CDR2 FQNEAQ (reference sequence).

The sample holds one count of this clonotype. The V and J genes are TRBV30 and TRBJ1-4; no clear D gene. The CDR3 sequence is 13 residues long. V was trimmed by 1 base and J by 0 bases, leaving 3 bases between them. Germline V gives CDR1 GTSNPN, CDR2 SVGIG (reference sequence). Here the CDR3 reads CAWSGSTNEKLFF. The CDR3, as DNA: TGTGCCTGGAGTGGCTCAACTAATGAAAAACTGTTTTTT.

V gene TRBV6-2 or TRBV6-3 combines with J gene TRBJ2-1; the D gene is possibly TRBD2 (5 bases). This CDR3 comprises 14 residues. V lost 0 bases, J lost 9 bases, and 12 bases lay in between. Germline CDR1 and CDR2: MNHEY and SVGEGT. CDR3 residues: CASSYSRTVSEQFF. CDR3 coding DNA: TGTGCCAGCAGTTACTCCAGGACTGTATCTGAGCAGTTCTTC.

The sample holds a few counts of this clonotype. V gene TRBV10-1 combines with J gene TRBJ2-1, with D possibly being TRBD2 (6 bases). Germline loops: CDR1 WNHNN, CDR2 SYGVQD (reference sequence). With 8 bases removed from V and 2 bases from J, the gap between germline ends came to 19 bases. The CDR3 contains 16 residues. This CDR3 is CASHTPGGATYNEQFF. The CDR3 DNA reads TGCGCCAGCCATACTCCTGGCGGGGCCACCTACAATGAGCAGTTCTTC.

A few counts support this clonotype. This rearrangement joins TRBV21-1 to TRBJ2-7; TRBD1, the table's D call, was not compared with the DNA. TRBV21-1 is assigned pseudogene status. The CDR3 has 16 residues. The CDR3 DNA is TGTGCCAGCAGCAAAGCGCCGACAGGGGTTCTCTACGAGCAGTACTTC. It is translated as CASSKAPTGVLYEQYF.

This chain uses TRBV30 with TRBJ1-2; a weak D match, TRBD1 (5 bases). Germline V gene lookup returns CDR1 GTSNPN and CDR2 SVGIG (reference sequence). This CDR3 has 13 amino acids. V dropped 2 bases and J dropped 4 bases, with 11 bases sitting between them. The CDR3 coding sequence is TGTGCCTGGAGTACGGGGGTGATCTATGGCTACACCTTC. Amino acids: CAWSTGVIYGYTF.

This rearrangement joins TRBV29-1 to TRBJ2-1, with 10 bases identical to TRBD1. Germline V gene data show CDR1 as SQVTM and CDR2 as ANQGSEA. The J segment lost 7 bases and the V segment lost 5 bases, leaving 8 bases of the junction unmatched. This CDR3 has 14 residues. CDR3 sequence (DNA): TGCAGCGTTTGGGGACAGGGGTTTTCGAATGAGCAGTTCTTC. Its protein is CSVWGQGFSNEQFF.

This clonotype was counted a few times. The chain employs TRBV2 and TRBJ1-2; possibly TRBD1 for D (5 bases). Trimming took 6 bases from V and 8 from J, leaving 10 bases between them. This CDR3 has 11 residues. In germline, CDR1 is SNHLY, CDR2 FYNNEI. In DNA, the CDR3 is TGTGCCAGCAGGGCAGGGTCCGGCTACACCTTC. Its translation: CASRAGSGYTF.

The DNA for the CDR3 is TGCAGTGCTACCTCCGGGACAGGGAATGAAAAACTGTTTTTT. Protein sequence: CSATSGTGNEKLFF. The chain combines TRBV20-1 with TRBJ1-4; 9 bases are a match to TRBD1. V lost 4 bases and J lost 5; bases outside the gene matches: 5. The CDR3 covers 14 residues. Germline CDR1 and CDR2: DFQATT and SNEGSKA (reference sequence).

This clonotype was counted ten times or more. This chain connects TRBV6-1 to TRBJ2-6, with no clear D. Germline CDR1 and CDR2: MNHNS and SASEGT. This CDR3 comprises 16 residues. V lost 2 bases and J 0 bases, leaving 8 bases between the germline ends. Here the CDR3 DNA reads TGTGCCAGCAGTGAACTCCCGGCCTCTGGGGCCAACGTCCTGACTTTC. Protein sequence: CASSELPASGANVLTF.